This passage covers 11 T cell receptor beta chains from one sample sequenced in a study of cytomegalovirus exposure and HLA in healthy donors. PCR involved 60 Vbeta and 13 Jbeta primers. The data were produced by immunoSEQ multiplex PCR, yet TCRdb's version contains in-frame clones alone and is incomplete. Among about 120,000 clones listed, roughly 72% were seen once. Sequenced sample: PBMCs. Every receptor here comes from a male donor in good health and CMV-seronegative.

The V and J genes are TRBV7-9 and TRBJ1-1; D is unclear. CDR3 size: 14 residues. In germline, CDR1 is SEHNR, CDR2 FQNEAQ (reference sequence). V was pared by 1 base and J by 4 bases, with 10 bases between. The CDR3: CASSLGGYGTEAFF. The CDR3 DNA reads TGTGCCAGCAGCTTAGGAGGGTACGGCACTGAAGCTTTCTTT.

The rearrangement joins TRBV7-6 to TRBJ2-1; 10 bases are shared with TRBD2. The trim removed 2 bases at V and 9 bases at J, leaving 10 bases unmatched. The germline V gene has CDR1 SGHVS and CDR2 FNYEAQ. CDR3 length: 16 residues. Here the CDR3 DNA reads TGTGCCAGCAGCTTATCCAGCGGGGGGGCCGGTATTGAGCAGTTCTTC. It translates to CASSLSSGGAGIEQFF.

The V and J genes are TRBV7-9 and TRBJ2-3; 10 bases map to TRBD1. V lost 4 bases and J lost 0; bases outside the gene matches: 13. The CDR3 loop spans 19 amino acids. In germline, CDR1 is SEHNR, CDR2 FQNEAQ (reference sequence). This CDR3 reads CASSSAPGQGKSSTDTQYF. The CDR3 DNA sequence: TGTGCCAGCAGCTCGGCCCCGGGACAGGGGAAGTCTAGCACAGATACGCAGTATTTT.

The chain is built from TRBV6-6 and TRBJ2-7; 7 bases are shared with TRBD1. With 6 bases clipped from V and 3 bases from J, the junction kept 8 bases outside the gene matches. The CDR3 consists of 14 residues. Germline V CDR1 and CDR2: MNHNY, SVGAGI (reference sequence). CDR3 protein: CASSATGQHYEQYF. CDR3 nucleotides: TGTGCCAGCAGCGCCACGGGACAGCACTACGAGCAGTACTTC.

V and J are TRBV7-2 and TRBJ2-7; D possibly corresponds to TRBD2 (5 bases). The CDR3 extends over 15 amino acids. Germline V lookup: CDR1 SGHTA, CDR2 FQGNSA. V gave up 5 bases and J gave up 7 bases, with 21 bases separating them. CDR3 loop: CASSLLLGSYGEQYF. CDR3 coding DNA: TGTGCCAGCAGCCTACTACTAGGGTCGTATGGAGAGCAGTACTTC.

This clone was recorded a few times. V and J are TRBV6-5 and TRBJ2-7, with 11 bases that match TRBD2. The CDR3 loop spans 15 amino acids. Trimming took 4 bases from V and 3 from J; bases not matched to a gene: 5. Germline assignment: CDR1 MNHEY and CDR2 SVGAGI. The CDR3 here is CASSSLAGGGYEQYF. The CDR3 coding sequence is TGTGCCAGCAGTTCTCTAGCGGGGGGTGGCTACGAGCAGTACTTC.

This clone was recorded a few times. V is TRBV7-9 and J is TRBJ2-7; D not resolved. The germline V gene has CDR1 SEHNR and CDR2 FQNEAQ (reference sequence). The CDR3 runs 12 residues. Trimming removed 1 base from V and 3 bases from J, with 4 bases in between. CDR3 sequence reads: CASSLGSYEQYF. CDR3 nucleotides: TGTGCCAGCAGCTTAGGGAGCTACGAGCAGTACTTC.

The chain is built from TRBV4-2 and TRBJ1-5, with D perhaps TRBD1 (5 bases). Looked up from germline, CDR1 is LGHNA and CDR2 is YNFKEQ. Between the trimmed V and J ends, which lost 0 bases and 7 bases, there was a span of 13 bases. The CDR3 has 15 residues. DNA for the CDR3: TGTGCCAGCAGCCAAGAGATGGGGGGTTGGCAGCCCCAGCATTTT. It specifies CASSQEMGGWQPQHF.

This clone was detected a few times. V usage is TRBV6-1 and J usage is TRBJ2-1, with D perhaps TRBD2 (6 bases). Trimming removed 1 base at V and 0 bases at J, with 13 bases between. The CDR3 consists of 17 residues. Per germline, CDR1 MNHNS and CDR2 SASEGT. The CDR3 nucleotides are TGTGCCAGCAGTGAAGGGGGCGGGACGAGCTCCTACAATGAGCAGTTCTTC. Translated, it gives CASSEGGGTSSYNEQFF.

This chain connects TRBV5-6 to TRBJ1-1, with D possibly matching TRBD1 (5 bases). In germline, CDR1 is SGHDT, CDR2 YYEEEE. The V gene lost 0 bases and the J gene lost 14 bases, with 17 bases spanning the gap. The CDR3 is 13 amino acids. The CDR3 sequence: CASSLVGAARRFF. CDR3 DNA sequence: TGTGCCAGCAGCTTGGTAGGGGCCGCTCGCCGATTCTTT.

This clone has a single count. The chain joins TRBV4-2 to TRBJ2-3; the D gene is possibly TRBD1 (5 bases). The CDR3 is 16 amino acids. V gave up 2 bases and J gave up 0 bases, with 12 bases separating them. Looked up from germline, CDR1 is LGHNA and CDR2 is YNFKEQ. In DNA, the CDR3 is TGTGCCAGCAGCCAACAAGTGGGGCCTAGCACAGATACGCAGTATTTT. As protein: CASSQQVGPSTDTQYF.